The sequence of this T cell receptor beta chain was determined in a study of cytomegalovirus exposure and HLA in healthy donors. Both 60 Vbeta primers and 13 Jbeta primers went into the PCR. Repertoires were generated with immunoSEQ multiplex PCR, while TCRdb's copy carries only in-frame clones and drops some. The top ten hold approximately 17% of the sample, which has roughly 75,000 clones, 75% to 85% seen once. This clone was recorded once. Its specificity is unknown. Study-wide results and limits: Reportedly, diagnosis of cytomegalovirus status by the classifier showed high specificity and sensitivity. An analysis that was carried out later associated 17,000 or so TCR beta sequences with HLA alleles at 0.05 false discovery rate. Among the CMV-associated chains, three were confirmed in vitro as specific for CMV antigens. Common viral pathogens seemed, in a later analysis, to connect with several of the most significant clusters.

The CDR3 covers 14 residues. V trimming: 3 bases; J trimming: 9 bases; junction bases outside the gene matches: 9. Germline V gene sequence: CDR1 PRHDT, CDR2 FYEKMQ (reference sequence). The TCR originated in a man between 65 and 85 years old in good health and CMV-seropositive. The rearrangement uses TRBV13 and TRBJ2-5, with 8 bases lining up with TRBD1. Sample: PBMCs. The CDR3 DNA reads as TGTGCCAGCAGCTTGGGACGGCCGACAGGGGCCCAGTACTTC. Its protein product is CASSLGRPTGAQYF.